This entry lists 14 T cell receptor beta chains sequenced from one sample in a study of T cells in Graves' hyperthyroidism and ophthalmopathy. Amplification targeted TCR beta CDR3 regions from RNA transcripts. Using the HTBI primer set, a first-round RT-PCR was run on the TCR CDR3. TCRdb reanalysed the multiplex PCR reads using MiXCR and keeps one entry per CDR3 protein. The table has some 560,000 distinct CDR3 sequences, approximately 15% seen once. The sample comprised blood. All receptors derive from a woman in her 40s with Graves' hyperthyroidism.

This clonotype was seen a few times. A much bigger clone sits one base away, suggesting this may be a read error. The chain is built from TRBV11-2 and TRBJ2-1; TRBD1 is a possible D gene (6 bases). CDR1 and CDR2 from the germline V gene are SGHAT and FQNNGV. The CDR3 length is 16 residues. CDR3 loop: CASSQTGQFSYNEQSF. In nucleotides, the CDR3 is TGTGCCAGCAGCCAAACAGGGCAATTCTCCTACAATGAGCAGTCCTTC.

This clonotype was seen a few times. The J gene is TRBJ1-1, the V gene TRBV12-3 or TRBV12-4; D is ambiguous. CDR3 length: 12 residues. With 6 bases removed from V and 6 bases from J, the gap between germline ends came to 11 bases. Written as DNA, the CDR3 is TGTGCCAGCAGCCCCCGACCCTCTGAAGCTTTCTTT. It translates to CASSPRPSEAFF.

This clonotype was observed at least ten times. This chain joins TRBV12-3 or TRBV12-4 and TRBJ2-5; TRBD1 is a possible D gene (6 bases). Trimming cost V 5 bases and J 2 bases, with 12 bases left between them. The CDR3 runs to 14 residues. This CDR3 reads CASSAPGHQETQYF. CDR3 nucleotides: TGTGCCAGCAGTGCGCCGGGACATCAAGAGACCCAGTACTTC.

The sample holds many counts of this clonotype. The V and J genes are TRBV7-3 and TRBJ2-2; the D gene is possibly TRBD1 (6 bases). V was clipped by 5 bases and J by 5 bases, with 9 bases between them. Germline V gene sequence: CDR1 SGHTA, CDR2 FQGTGA. The length of the CDR3 is 13 residues. The CDR3 DNA sequence: TGTGCCAGCAGCCAACAGGGAACCGGGGAGCTGTTTTTT. Its protein product is CASSQQGTGELFF.

Many counts were recorded for this clonotype. The rearrangement uses TRBV20-1 and TRBJ2-1; a weak D match, TRBD2 (6 bases). This CDR3 comprises 14 residues. Deletions cut 1 base from V and 2 bases from J, with 9 bases between. The germline V gene has CDR1 DFQATT and CDR2 SNEGSKA (reference sequence). The CDR3 reads CSARGRETYNEQFF. The CDR3 nucleotides read TGCAGTGCTAGAGGGCGGGAAACCTACAATGAGCAGTTCTTC.

V is TRBV12-3 or TRBV12-4 and J is TRBJ1-5; D is unresolved. This CDR3 has 13 residues. V lost 4 bases and J lost 7, with 11 bases in between. CDR3 loop: CASSSQDSQPQHF. The CDR3, as DNA: TGTGCCAGCAGTTCGCAGGATTCCCAGCCCCAGCATTTT.

This clonotype was counted many times. The rearrangement joins TRBV6-2 or TRBV6-3 to TRBJ1-2, with a tentative D call TRBD1 (5 bases). The CDR3 has 13 amino acids. V was trimmed by 6 bases and J by 8 bases, leaving 16 bases between them. Germline-derived CDR1 and CDR2 are MNHEY and SVGEGT. The CDR3 loop is CASSDGTYGGYTF. The CDR3 DNA sequence: TGTGCCAGCAGCGACGGGACTTATGGGGGCTACACCTTC.

Details on this clonotype: A much larger clone lies one base from this, so it may be a read error. V gene TRBV7-8 combines with J gene TRBJ2-1, with 13 bases that match TRBD2. This CDR3 has 17 residues. V shed 5 bases and J 4 bases; nucleotides not matched to a gene: 8. Germline-derived CDR1 and CDR2 are SGHVS and FQNEAQ. The CDR3: CASSLGGTSGAYNEQFF. CDR3 DNA: TGTGCCAGCAGCCTAGGGGGGACTAGCGGGGCGTACAATGAGCAGTTCTTC.

In this sample, this clonotype turned up a few times. The rearrangement joins TRBV7-2 to TRBJ2-1; no clear D. Trimming shortened V by 4 bases and J by 4 bases, and 5 bases separated the two germline ends. The CDR3 is 12 amino acids. Germline V CDR1 and CDR2: SGHTA, FQGNSA. The CDR3 DNA reads TGTGCCAGCAGCTATATTTACAATGAGCAGTTCTTC. It codes for CASSYIYNEQFF.

The V gene is TRBV9, the J gene TRBJ2-1; the match to TRBD2 covers 9 bases. Germline loops: CDR1 SGDLS, CDR2 YYNGEE. This CDR3 region has 15 residues. V lost 2 bases, J lost 5 bases, and 5 bases stayed unmatched. The CDR3 sequence: CASSVQLAGDNEQFF. In DNA form, the CDR3 reads TGTGCCAGCAGCGTCCAACTAGCGGGTGACAATGAGCAGTTCTTC. Full variable domain (outside the CDR3, taken from reference TRBV9 and TRBJ2-1): DSGVTQTPKHLITATGQRVTLRCSPRSGDLSVYWYQQSLDQGLQFLIQYYNGEERAKGNILERFSAQQFPDLHSELNLSSLELGDSALYFCASSVQLAGDNEQFFGPGTRLTVL.

This clonotype was seen a handful of times. The J gene is TRBJ2-3, the V gene TRBV7-9; D unresolved. Germline-derived CDR1 and CDR2 are SEHNR and FQNEAQ (reference sequence). The CDR3 has 12 residues. V was shortened by 4 bases and J by 2 bases, with 4 bases between the two germline ends. This CDR3 reads CASSYFTDTQYF. The DNA of the CDR3 is TGTGCCAGCAGCTACTTCACAGATACGCAGTATTTT.

The table lists this clonotype with a few counts. The rearrangement joins TRBV7-8 to TRBJ2-5, with 10 positions matching TRBD2. Germline lookup yields CDR1 SGHVS and CDR2 FQNEAQ. This CDR3 contains 20 residues. V dropped 4 bases and J dropped 4; count of bases not matched to a gene: 21. CDR3 DNA sequence: TGTGCCAGCAGCTCAATATATGGAAGACTAGCGGGTCGTCTGGGAGAGACCCAGTACTTC. This gives the protein CASSSIYGRLAGRLGETQYF.

The genes are TRBV7-3 and TRBJ2-1; 11 positions agree with TRBD2. Germline V lookup: CDR1 SGHTA, CDR2 FQGTGA. Unmatched junction bases numbered 3, after V lost 1 base and J lost 10 bases. The CDR3 sequence is 14 residues long. The CDR3 nucleotides read TGTGCCAGCAGCTTAATCCCTAGCGGGAGGGAGCAGTTCTTC. It encodes CASSLIPSGREQFF. The whole variable domain, remainder taken from reference TRBV7-3 and TRBJ2-1, is GAGVSQTPSNKVTEKGKYVELRCDPISGHTALYWYRQSLGQGPEFLIYFQGTGAADDSGLPNDRFFAVRPEGSVSTLKIQRTERGDSAVYLCASSLIPSGREQFFGPGTRLTVL.

The V gene is TRBV30, the J gene TRBJ2-2, with D possibly TRBD2 on 5 matching bases. Per germline, CDR1 GTSNPN and CDR2 SVGIG (reference sequence). V dropped 2 bases and J dropped 6 bases, with 13 bases sitting between them. This CDR3 region has 14 residues. The CDR3, as DNA: TGTGCCTGGAGTTCCGGGGAGCCACCCGGGGAGCTGTTTTTT. Its translation: CAWSSGEPPGELFF.